This T cell receptor beta chain is drawn from a study of OX40 agonist ivuxolimab in advanced cancers. Study summary: The study gave patients intravenous ivuxolimab at 0.01 to 10 mg/kg every 2 weeks.

In the case of this clone: Its matching antigen is unknown.

Trimming cost V 10 bases and J 2 bases, with 14 bases left between them. Germline V gene sequence: CDR1 LNHDA, CDR2 SQIVND (reference sequence). The CDR3 runs 14 residues. TCRdb keeps only in-frame clones here, not all; method: immunoSEQ multiplex PCR. This sample carries around 66,000 clones, approximately 90% of them seen once, and the ten largest clones take just under 0.35%. Study-wide points: Mean expanded clone counts were higher in CD8+ than CD4+ T cells. Among some nonresponders, normalized T-cell clonal expansion was also low.

Patients were ineligible given autoimmune disease history or systemic immunosuppression. This chain uses TRBV19 with TRBJ2-2; D unclear. The material sequenced was CD4+ or CD8+ T cells sorted from blood, taken in a trial of the OX40 agonist ivuxolimab. The TCR comes from an adult with an advanced solid tumor such as melanoma, head and neck, liver or kidney cancer. Written as DNA, the CDR3 is TGTGCCACCCCTGCGGAAGCAAACACCGGGGAGCTGTTTTTT. Its translation is CATPAEANTGELFF. The whole variable domain, filled in from reference TRBV19 and TRBJ2-2, reads DGGITQSPKYLFRKEGQNVTLSCEQNLNHDAMYWYRQDPGQGLRLIYYSQIVNDFQKGDIAEGYSVSREKKESFPLTVTSAQKNPTAFYLCATPAEANTGELFFGEGSRLTVL.